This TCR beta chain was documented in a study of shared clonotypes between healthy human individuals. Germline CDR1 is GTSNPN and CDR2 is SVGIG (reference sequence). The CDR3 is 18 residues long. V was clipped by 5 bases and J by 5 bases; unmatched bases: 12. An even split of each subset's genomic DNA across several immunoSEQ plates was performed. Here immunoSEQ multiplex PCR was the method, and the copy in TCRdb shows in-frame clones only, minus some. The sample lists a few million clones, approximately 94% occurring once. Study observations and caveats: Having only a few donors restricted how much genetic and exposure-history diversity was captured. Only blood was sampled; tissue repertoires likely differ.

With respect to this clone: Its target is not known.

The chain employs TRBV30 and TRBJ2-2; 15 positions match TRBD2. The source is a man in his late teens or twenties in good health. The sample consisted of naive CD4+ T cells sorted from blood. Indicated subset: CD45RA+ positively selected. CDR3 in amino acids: CAWGSTRTSGRGTGELFF. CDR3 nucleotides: TGTGCCTGGGGTTCGACCAGGACTAGCGGGAGGGGGACCGGGGAGCTGTTTTTT.